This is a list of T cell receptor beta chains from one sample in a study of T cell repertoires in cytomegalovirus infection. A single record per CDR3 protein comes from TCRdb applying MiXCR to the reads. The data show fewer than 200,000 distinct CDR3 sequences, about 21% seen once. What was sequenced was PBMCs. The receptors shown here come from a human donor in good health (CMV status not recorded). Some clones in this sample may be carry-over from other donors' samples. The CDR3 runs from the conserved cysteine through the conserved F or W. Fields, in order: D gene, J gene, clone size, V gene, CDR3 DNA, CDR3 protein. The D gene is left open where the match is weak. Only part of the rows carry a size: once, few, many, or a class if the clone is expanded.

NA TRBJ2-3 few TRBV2 TGTGCCACCTTTTACGGACGGAGGGCTAGCACAGATACGCAGTATTTT CATFYGRRASTDTQYF
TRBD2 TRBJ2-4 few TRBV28 TGTGCCAGCCTTATGAGCCTAGCGGGAGGCAACATTCAGTACTTC CASLMSLAGGNIQYF
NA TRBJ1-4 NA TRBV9 TGTGCCAGCAGCGCCCTGGGGCGTGCAACTAATGAAAAACTGTTTTTT CASSALGRATNEKLFF
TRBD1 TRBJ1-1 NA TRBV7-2 TGTGCCAGCAGCTTCTTCCCGGGACAGGGGTTCAGCACTGAAGCTTTCTTT CASSFFPGQGFSTEAFF
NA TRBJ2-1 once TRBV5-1 TGCGCCAGCAGCTTATTCCCGGACCGGAGCTCCTACAATGAGCAGTTCTTC CASSLFPDRSSYNEQFF
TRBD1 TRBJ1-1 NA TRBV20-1 TGCAGTGCTAATACCCACAGGGGTAGACAGAACACTGAAGCTTTCTTT CSANTHRGRQNTEAFF
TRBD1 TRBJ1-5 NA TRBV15 TGTGCCACCAGGGGGACAGGATATAGTCAGCCCCAGCATTTT CATRGTGYSQPQHF
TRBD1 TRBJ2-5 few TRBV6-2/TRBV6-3 TGTGCCAGCAGTCAGGGGGCCGGGACCCAGTACTTC CASSQGAGTQYF
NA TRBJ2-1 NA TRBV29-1 TGCAGCGTTGAATACGATGAGCAGTTCTTC CSVEYDEQFF
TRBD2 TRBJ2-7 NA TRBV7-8 TGTGCCAGCAGCTCCCCGACTAGCGGCAAGACCTACGAGCAGTACTTC CASSSPTSGKTYEQYF
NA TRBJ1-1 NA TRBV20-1 TGCAGTGCCCAGACGGCGAGGGCTGAAGCTTTCTTT CSAQTARAEAFF
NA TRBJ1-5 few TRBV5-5 TGTGCCAGCAGCCAAGACGGCCAGGCCGCGCCCCAGCATTTT CASSQDGQAAPQHF
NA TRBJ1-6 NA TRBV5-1 TGCGCCAGCAGCCTATTGACAAGTTCACCCCTCCACTTT CASSLLTSSPLHF
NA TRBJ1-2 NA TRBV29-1 TGCAGCGTGGCCAGGGGCGGGTATGGCTACACCTTC CSVARGGYGYTF
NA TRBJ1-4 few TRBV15 TGTGCCACCAGCAGCGGGAATGCGAATGAAAAACTGTTTTTT CATSSGNANEKLFF
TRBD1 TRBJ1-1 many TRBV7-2 TGTGCCAGCAGCTGGGGACAGGGAAACACTGAAGCTTTCTTT CASSWGQGNTEAFF
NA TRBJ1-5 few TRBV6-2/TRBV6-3 TGTGCCAGCAGTTACGTTGGAGGATATCAGCCCCAGCATTTT CASSYVGGYQPQHF
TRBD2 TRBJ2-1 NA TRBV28 TGTGCCAGCAGTTTCCCTCCGGGAGGGCGCGATGAGCAGTTCTTC CASSFPPGGRDEQFF
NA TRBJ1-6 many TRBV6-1 TGTGCCAGTAAGACGGCGAGTAATTCACCCCTCCACTTT CASKTASNSPLHF
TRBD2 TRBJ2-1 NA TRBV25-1 TGTGCCAGCAGTTTAAGACAGGGTGGTAGCGGGAGAAGCAATGAGCAGTTCTTC CASSLRQGGSGRSNEQFF
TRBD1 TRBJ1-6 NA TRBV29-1 TGCATCTCCCCCGGGGTACAGGGGTATAATTCACCCCTCCACTTT CISPGVQGYNSPLHF
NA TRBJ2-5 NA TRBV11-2 TGTGCCAGCAGCTTAGTGGGTGGGGGACCAGGAGAGACCCAGTACTTC CASSLVGGGPGETQYF
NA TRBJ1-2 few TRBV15 TGTGCCACCAGCACCTCGACCGGGACGGCCTGGGTGTATGGCTACACCTTC CATSTSTGTAWVYGYTF
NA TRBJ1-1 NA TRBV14 TGTGCCAGCAGCCACCGTGGGGGGAACACTGAAGCTTTCTTT CASSHRGGNTEAFF
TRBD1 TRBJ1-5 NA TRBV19 TGTGCCAGTAACTCGGACAGGGGGGGCAATCAGCCCCAGCATTTT CASNSDRGGNQPQHF
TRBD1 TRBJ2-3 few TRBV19 TGTGCCAGTAGCGCGTCAGGGACAGGGGGGGATACGCAGTATTTT CASSASGTGGDTQYF
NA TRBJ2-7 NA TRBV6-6 TGTGCCAGCAGGTTTGACTGGTCCCCCTGCGAGCAGTACTTC CASRFDWSPCEQYF
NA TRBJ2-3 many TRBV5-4 TGTGCCAGCACCAGCGAAGCCACAGATACGCAGTATTTT CASTSEATDTQYF
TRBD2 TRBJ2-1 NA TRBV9 TGTGCCAGCAGCGTAGGACTAGCGGGAGGCAATGAGCAGTTCTTC CASSVGLAGGNEQFF
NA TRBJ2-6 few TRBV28 TGTGCCAGCAGTTTAGGGGGGACTCTCTCTGGGGCCAACGTCCTGACTTTC CASSLGGTLSGANVLTF
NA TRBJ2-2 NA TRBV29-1 TGCAGCGTAGGGGTCGACCGAGTCACCGGGGAGCTGTTTTTT CSVGVDRVTGELFF
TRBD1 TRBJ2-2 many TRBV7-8 TGTGCCAGCAGCATCCGGGACAGGGTCGACACCGGGGAGCTGTTTTTT CASSIRDRVDTGELFF
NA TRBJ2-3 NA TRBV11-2 TGTGCCAGCAGCTTGAGCCCGCCCGCTCGTGGCACAGATACGCAGTATTTT CASSLSPPARGTDTQYF
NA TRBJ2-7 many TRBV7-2 TGTGCCAGCAGCTTAATCGGGACTGAGGCCTACGAGCAGTACTTC CASSLIGTEAYEQYF
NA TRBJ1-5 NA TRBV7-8 TGTGCCAGCAGCTCTCGCGACAGGTATCGCAGCAATCAGCCCCAGCATTTT CASSSRDRYRSNQPQHF
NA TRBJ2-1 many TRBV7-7 TGTGCTAGCAGCGAACGGTGGGGTGACGACGAGCAGTTCTTC CASSERWGDDEQFF
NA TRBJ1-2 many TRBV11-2 TGTGCCAGCAGGCCGCAATGGGACGACTACTATGGCTACACCTTC CASRPQWDDYYGYTF
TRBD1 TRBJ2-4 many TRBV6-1 TGTGCCAGCAGTGAAGGGACAGGTCCGGGTTCAAACATTCAGTACTTC CASSEGTGPGSNIQYF
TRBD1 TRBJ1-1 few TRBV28 TGTGCCAGCATAAGATTCGGCGGGACAGGGATTAGGACTGAAGCTTTCTTT CASIRFGGTGIRTEAFF
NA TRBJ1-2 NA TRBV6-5 TGTGCCAGCAGTGCGGACCGACCGCTTAGGGGCTACACCTTC CASSADRPLRGYTF